The 6 T cell receptor beta chains below all came from one sample that was sequenced in a study of T-cell reconstitution after alpha-beta-depleted transplantation in children. The library targeted TCRbeta and was prepared with unique molecular identifiers. TCRdb reanalysed the PCR reads using MiXCR and keeps one entry per CDR3 protein. The sample comprises roughly 670,000 distinct CDR3 sequences, roughly 14% of which are singletons, and around 0.8% rests with the top ten. The starting material was PBMCs, obtained before TCRalphabeta/CD19-depleted stem cell transplant. All receptors come from a girl between 2 and 10 years old with congenital amegakaryocytic thrombocytopenia, due to receive a stem cell transplant.

This clonotype was counted many times. As DNA, the CDR3 is TGTGCCATCAGTGGAGCGGGGTACGAGCAGTACTTC. It is translated as CAISGAGYEQYF. This chain connects TRBV10-3 to TRBJ2-7; TRBD2 matches at 7 bases. The ends lost 4 bases at V and 4 bases at J; junction bases unmatched: 1. The CDR3 is made up of 12 amino acids. CDR1 ENHRY and CDR2 SYGVKD come from the germline V gene.

V is TRBV5-1 and J is TRBJ2-5, with D perhaps assigned TRBD1 or TRBD2 (5 bases each). The germline V gene has CDR1 SGHRS and CDR2 YFSETQ. This CDR3 has 15 residues. The V gene lost 0 bases and the J gene lost 4 bases, with 13 bases spanning the gap. CDR3 nucleotide sequence: TGCGCCAGCAGCTTGGGATCGGGAAGGGGAGAGACCCAGTACTTC. This codes for CASSLGSGRGETQYF.

About this clonotype: A much larger clone differs by one base, so this may be a read error. This chain links TRBV29-1 with TRBJ2-1; D is ambiguous. Germline assignment: CDR1 SQVTM and CDR2 ANQGSEA. The CDR3 runs 10 residues. CDR3 sequence reads: CNVDNNEQFF. In nucleotides, the CDR3 is TGCAACGTTGATAACAATGAGCAGTTCTTC.

The V call is TRBV20-1, the J call TRBJ2-1; D may be TRBD2 (6 bases). Germline CDR1 and CDR2: DFQATT and SNEGSKA (reference sequence). The CDR3 loop spans 19 amino acids. V dropped 0 bases and J dropped 4 bases, with 25 bases sitting between them. This chain's CDR3 is CSARDRYRVGQRVYNEQFF. The CDR3 coding sequence is TGCAGTGCTAGAGATCGTTACCGGGTTGGGCAGCGGGTTTACAATGAGCAGTTCTTC.

This clonotype was picked up a small number of times. The chain carries TRBV4-1 and TRBJ2-7; TRBD2 is a possible D gene (6 bases). The CDR3 runs 14 residues. Germline values: CDR1 MGHRA, CDR2 YSYEKL. V was pared by 6 bases and J by 2 bases, with 14 bases between. CDR3 nucleotide sequence: TGCGCCAGCAGTGGGGGGAACTTGGCCTACGAGCAGTACTTC. It is translated as CASSGGNLAYEQYF.

This clonotype was recorded a few times. DNA of the CDR3: TGCGCCACGACCGGGGGGACAAACACCGGGGAGCTGTTTTTT. It is translated as CATTGGTNTGELFF. The rearrangement uses TRBV5-1 and TRBJ2-2; TRBD2 might be the D (7 bases). Germline assignment: CDR1 SGHRS and CDR2 YFSETQ. The CDR3 covers 14 residues. V was cut by 9 bases and J by 2 bases, with 14 bases left in between. Looking up the rest from reference TRBV5-1 and TRBJ2-2 gives the full variable domain: KAGVTQTPRYLIKTRGQQVTLSCSPISGHRSVSWYQQTPGQGLQFLFEYFSETQRNKGNFPGRFSGRQFSNSRSEMNVSTLELGDSALYLCATTGGTNTGELFFGEGSRLTVL.